The T cell receptor (beta chain) under discussion was sequenced for a study of blood T cells in healthy people across ages. A J-beta primer mix and a sample-barcoded 5' primer were used in a second PCR of about 7 to 12 cycles. TCRdb reprocessed the 5' RACE reads with MiXCR, giving one entry per CDR3 protein. This repertoire shows hundreds of thousands of distinct CDR3 sequences, 20% to 25% found once; its top ten account for roughly 3.9%. There are a few counts of this clonotype. The CDR3 has 13 amino acids. V lost 8 bases and J 4 bases, leaving 12 bases between the germline ends. Looked up from germline, CDR1 is MGHDK and CDR2 is SYGVNS.

The material sequenced was blood. The sequence derives from a man aged 65 to 79 in good health. V usage is TRBV25-1 and J usage is TRBJ1-3, with D possibly being TRBD1 (6 bases). The CDR3 nucleotides are TGTGCCAGCGTGGGGGCGGAGGGAAACACCATATATTTT. It specifies CASVGAEGNTIYF.